This T cell receptor beta chain emerged from a study of shared T cell receptors in the human thymus. Some clones are missing from TCRdb's copy, which holds only in-frame ones; the method was immunoSEQ multiplex PCR. Here the sample spans 700,000 or so clones, 75% to 90% being singletons. The CDR3 loop spans 15 amino acids. Germline-derived CDR1 and CDR2 are MDHEN and SYDVKM. V lost 8 bases to trimming and J lost 3 bases, with 16 bases between them. This clone came up a few times. This sample also belongs to another study, concerning human thymus T cells. That source adds: Donation came from healthy Finnish infants having corrective surgery for congenital heart defects. Corrective cardiac surgery supplied the resected thymus tissue. Thymic and blood repertoires seemed to favor certain V and J genes. Thymic TCR repertoires of unrelated people reportedly overlapped highly.

The receptor was isolated from a girl in the first two years of life with a congenital heart defect. The sequencing sample was made of thymocytes. The chain joins TRBV28 to TRBJ2-2; tentatively, D is TRBD2 (6 bases). The CDR3 bases are TGTGCCAGCCGAGAGAGCCCGGGGGACACCGGGGAGCTGTTTTTT. This encodes CASRESPGDTGELFF.